The subject of this entry is one T cell receptor delta chain. This clone occurred many times. Its cognate antigen has yet to be identified. Base qualities are missing; no much larger clone stands one base away. This sample is drawn from a study of γδ T cells in repeated Plasmodium falciparum infection (dated by TCRdb to the early 2020s). Regarding the study in general: The natural-infection arm enrolled Malian children exposed to intense seasonal malaria transmission, compared against age and gender matched Australian children. A few malaria-naive U.S. adults underwent four controlled human malaria infections by bites from P. falciparum NF54-infected Anopheles stephensi mosquitoes over approximately 620 days. Controlled-infection subjects were sampled at baseline, immediately before selected infections, and 21 days after each infection. Malian gammadelta TCR repertoires were analysed cross-sectionally during no-transmission periods and longitudinally across acute febrile malaria episodes. In the study, the shaping of the human gammadelta T cell repertoire by repeated Plasmodium falciparum infection was examined using natural infection in Mali and controlled human malaria infection.

Trimming takes 4 bases off V and 0 bases off J; junction bases not matched to a gene: 28. The CDR3 spans 22 residues, from the cysteine through the phenylalanine. The read is trimmed to its CDR3 DNA, 66 bases read in frame from base 1. The germline V gene encodes CDR1 NSMFDY and CDR2 ISSIKDK. Library generation was performed with multiplex PCR. Sequencing relied on an Illumina MiSeq. Each sorted gammadelta T cell sample was sequenced for both the TCR gamma (TRG) and TCR delta (TRD) chains. The source study handled its data this way. Clonotype tree plots, accumulated frequency of the top 20 clonotypes, diversity index (DI) and D75 metrics were included in the repertoire analyses. Clonotypes were called again by TCRdb from the public reads via CATT, and duplicate nucleotide sequences were then merged into one entry. These V and J calls rely on TCRdb rather than the paper's analysis. This sample has tens of thousands of delta-chain clones in its table, and approximately 2% of those were observed once. The top ten clonotypes cover around 22% of the sample.

Vgamma9/Vdelta2+ and Vdelta2-negative gammadelta T cell populations were flow-sorted from peripheral blood mononuclear cells for bulk TCR repertoire analysis. Here is what the overall study found, with its caveats: Because the controlled-infection cohort was small, analysis of inter-individual variability in gammadelta T cell responses was limited. In Vdelta2-negative gammadelta TCR repertoires, which were largely Vdelta1+, repeated controlled infections appeared to drive waves of new clonotype selection. A highly stable polyclonal repertoire over time and infection, with many inter-individual overlapping TCRgamma sequences, was shown by Vgamma9/Vdelta2+ TCR repertoires. The Malian cohort was drawn from a small rural village made up mostly of one ethnic group, which limits generalizability. Vdelta2-negative gammadelta TCR repertoires from Malian children appeared more clonally expanded, less diverse and less shared than those of Australian children.

The sequence derives from a pool of human donors (malaria-infected and uninfected, not separated). The sequenced material came from gamma-delta T cells from blood. The V and J genes are TRAV29/DV5 and TRDJ1; TRDD3 agrees with 9 junctional bases. CDR3 protein: CAALIGRGYDKELRYYTDKLIF. The sequence in DNA is TGTGCAGCACTCATCGGAAGGGGATACGATAAGGAGCTAAGATACTACACCGATAAACTCATCTTT.